This T cell receptor beta chain was recovered during a study of cytomegalovirus exposure and HLA in healthy donors. As concerns this clone: What it binds is unknown.

Study-level findings and limits: Most TCR sequences were uncommon, yet certain public TCRs appeared in many donors. Both high specificity and high sensitivity reportedly marked the classifier's diagnosis of cytomegalovirus status.

All the people who gave samples were healthy bone marrow donors. Donors were nominally healthy when sampled, though unrecorded immune exposures were likely. Amplification used 60 Vbeta primers and 13 Jbeta primers. Sequenced by immunoSEQ multiplex PCR; TCRdb stores in-frame clones only, minus some. The data contain under 200,000 clones, 70% to 90% of them singletons. The V gene end was trimmed by 5 bases and the J gene end by 1 base; junction bases not matched to a gene: 7. Germline V CDR1 and CDR2: LNHDA, SQIVND (reference sequence). The length of the CDR3 is 15 residues. This chain uses TRBV19 with TRBJ1-1, with 7 positions matching TRBD1. This TCR came from a woman between 50 and 59 years old in good health and CMV-seronegative. The sample comprised PBMCs. CDR3 protein: CASSVTGTANTEAFF. Written as DNA, the CDR3 is TGTGCCAGTAGTGTAACCGGGACAGCGAACACTGAAGCTTTCTTT. The full variable domain, completed using reference TRBV19 and TRBJ1-1, is DGGITQSPKYLFRKEGQNVTLSCEQNLNHDAMYWYRQDPGQGLRLIYYSQIVNDFQKGDIAEGYSVSREKKESFPLTVTSAQKNPTAFYLCASSVTGTANTEAFFGQGTRLTVV.